These 13 T cell receptor beta chains share one sample of origin, sequenced in a study of cytomegalovirus exposure and HLA in healthy donors. PCR was performed using 60 Vbeta and 13 Jbeta primers. Clones were sequenced by immunoSEQ multiplex PCR, and TCRdb holds only the in-frame ones, with some missing. The data contain approximately 110,000 clones, 79% of them singletons. Input material: PBMCs. The receptor source for this set is a woman aged 40 to 50 in good health and CMV-seronegative.

CDR3 nucleotides: TGTGCCACCAGCAGAGACCTAGCACATCCAGATACGCAGTATTTT. It codes for CATSRDLAHPDTQYF. The V and J genes are TRBV15 and TRBJ2-3; a weak D match, TRBD2 (5 bases). V dropped 0 bases and J dropped 4 bases, with 11 bases sitting between them. CDR3 size: 15 residues. CDR1 and CDR2 (germline): LNHNV, YYDKDF (reference sequence).

Note on this clone: Other DNA sequences in this sample translate to the same CDR3. The rearrangement joins TRBV9 to TRBJ2-2; 10 bases fit TRBD2. The CDR3 spans 17 residues. Trimming at V came to 4 bases and at J to 3 bases, leaving 9 bases not matched to a gene. Germline-derived CDR1 and CDR2 are SGDLS and YYNGEE. The CDR3: CASSPFSSGGDTGELFF. The CDR3 DNA follows: TGTGCCAGCAGCCCTTTTTCTAGCGGGGGTGACACCGGGGAGCTGTTTTTT.

A word on this clone: Sequence at one end of the junction differs from germline and may be a read error. The V gene is TRBV29-1, the J gene TRBJ2-7; TRBD2 matches at 7 bases. CDR3 length equals 14 residues. CDR1 and CDR2 from the germline V gene are SQVTM and ANQGSEA. The CDR3 DNA reads TGCAGCGTAGAAGGGGAGGGATTGGACTACGAGCAGTACTTC. Protein: CSVEGEGLDYEQYF.

This rearrangement joins TRBV5-6 to TRBJ1-6; possible D gene TRBD1, 5 bases. CDR3 length equals 14 residues. Per the germline V gene, CDR1 is SGHDT and CDR2 is YYEEEE. V lost 1 base, J lost 6 bases, and 8 bases lay in between. CDR3: CASSLPGSNSPLHF. CDR3 nucleotide sequence: TGTGCCAGCAGCTTGCCAGGGTCTAATTCACCCCTCCACTTT. Complete variable domain (other parts from reference TRBV5-6 and TRBJ1-6): DAGVTQSPTHLIKTRGQQVTLRCSPKSGHDTVSWYQQALGQGPQFIFQYYEEEERQRGNFPDRFSGHQFPNYSSELNVNALLLGDSALYLCASSLPGSNSPLHFGNGTRLTVT.

J is TRBJ1-3 and V is TRBV5-4, with a possible D match to TRBD1 (5 bases). Germline values: CDR1 SGHNT, CDR2 YYREEE (reference sequence). The CDR3 loop spans 14 amino acids. V lost 1 base, J lost 4 bases, and 9 bases lay in between. The CDR3: CASSLKGVGNTIYF. The CDR3 DNA is TGTGCCAGCAGCTTGAAAGGGGTCGGAAACACCATATATTTT. The entire variable domain, with the rest obtained from reference TRBV5-4 and TRBJ1-3, is as follows: ETGVTQSPTHLIKTRGQQVTLRCSSQSGHNTVSWYQQALGQGPQFIFQYYREEENGRGNFPPRFSGLQFPNYSSELNVNALELDDSALYLCASSLKGVGNTIYFGEGSWLTVV.

With respect to this clone: The junction departs from the called germline gene at one end, perhaps through a read error. The CDR3 loop reads CSSSLDRDEQYF. The CDR3 DNA follows: TGTTCCAGCAGCTTAGACAGGGACGAGCAGTACTTC. J is TRBJ2-7 and V is TRBV7-9; 7 bases are shared with TRBD1. The CDR3 covers 12 residues. The germline V gene has CDR1 SEHNR and CDR2 FQNEAQ (reference sequence).

The chain joins TRBV7-2 to TRBJ1-4; D possibly corresponds to TRBD1 (6 bases). The germline V gene encodes CDR1 SGHTA and CDR2 FQGNSA. With 4 bases removed from V and 3 bases from J, the gap between germline ends came to 9 bases. This CDR3 is built from 14 residues. The CDR3 DNA is TGTGCCAGCAGCTCTCGGACAGCTAATGAAAAACTGTTTTTT. Its translation is CASSSRTANEKLFF.

V gene TRBV6-5 combines with J gene TRBJ2-7; perhaps TRBD2 as D (5 bases). Trimming left V 6 bases short and J 3 bases short, with 15 bases between. Germline V lookup: CDR1 MNHEY, CDR2 SVGAGI. This CDR3 is built from 14 residues. Here the CDR3 reads CASRNLAGFYEQYF. CDR3 nucleotide sequence: TGTGCCAGCAGGAATCTAGCAGGCTTCTACGAGCAGTACTTC.

This CDR3 is CASSEQANQETQYF. The CDR3 coding sequence is TGCGCCAGCAGTGAACAGGCCAACCAAGAGACCCAGTACTTC. The chain employs TRBV10-2 and TRBJ2-5; perhaps TRBD1 as D (5 bases). The ends were cut back, 3 bases at V and 0 bases at J, with 8 bases in the middle. Germline V gives CDR1 WSHSY, CDR2 SAAADI. This CDR3 has 14 amino acids.

The chain combines TRBV19 with TRBJ2-7; D not resolved. The germline V gene encodes CDR1 LNHDA and CDR2 SQIVND (reference sequence). The CDR3 extends over 14 amino acids. V lost 2 bases to trimming and J lost 0 bases, with 8 bases between them. CDR3 bases: TGTGCCAGTAGTATACAGGTGGGCTCCTACGAGCAGTACTTC. This translates into CASSIQVGSYEQYF. The entire variable domain, with the rest obtained from reference TRBV19 and TRBJ2-7, is as follows: DGGITQSPKYLFRKEGQNVTLSCEQNLNHDAMYWYRQDPGQGLRLIYYSQIVNDFQKGDIAEGYSVSREKKESFPLTVTSAQKNPTAFYLCASSIQVGSYEQYFGPGTRLTVT.

The chain couples TRBV25-1 to TRBJ1-3; a weak D match, TRBD1 (6 bases). Germline CDR1 and CDR2: MGHDK and SYGVNS. This CDR3 is built from 15 residues. Trimming took off 4 bases at V and 6 bases at J, with 16 bases between the two ends. CDR3 protein: CASSGGGLGKNTIYF. In DNA, the CDR3 is TGTGCCAGCAGTGGCGGGGGGCTTGGTAAAAACACCATATATTTT.

This sequence joins TRBV20-1 and TRBJ1-2; D is uncertain. V shed 0 bases and J shed 8 bases, with 7 bases lying between them. Germline lookup yields CDR1 DFQATT and CDR2 SNEGSKA (reference sequence). CDR3 length equals 11 residues. In DNA, the CDR3 is TGCAGTGCTAGAGATCGGGAGGGCTACACCTTC. Translating gives CSARDREGYTF.

This chain uses TRBV11-3 with TRBJ2-1; 8 bases are shared with TRBD2. The CDR3 totals 14 residues. Trimming cost V 8 bases and J 2 bases; bases outside gene matches: 5. Per germline, CDR1 SGHNT and CDR2 YENEEA. CDR3 loop: CASANGGAYNEQFF. The CDR3 DNA follows: TGTGCCAGCGCCAACGGGGGGGCCTACAATGAGCAGTTCTTC.